This entry features one T cell receptor (beta chain) sequence. How the authors handled the data: Estimation of nucleated cell counts was performed using reference gene primer amplification. Libraries were prepared by immunoSEQ multiplex PCR; TCRdb keeps only in-frame clonotypes and omits some of them. For V, J and clone size, that table is used; D and trimming come from the DNA. The sample has roughly 260,000 clones, 70% to 90% seen once. The entry originates in a study of blood T cell repertoires in COVID-19. Study details: Researchers got acute and convalescent COVID-19 samples from the United States, Italy and Spain.

Germline loops: CDR1 LGHNA, CDR2 YSLEER. This CDR3 contains 17 residues. V lost 4 bases and J lost 6; bases outside the gene matches: 12. This chain uses TRBV4-3 with TRBJ2-7; 13 bases map to TRBD2. The sample was peripheral blood. This TCR came from a woman aged 40 to 49 who had recovered from COVID-19. CDR3 loop: CASSPGTSGTEVLEQYF. CDR3 in DNA: TGCGCCAGCAGCCCTGGGACTAGCGGGACAGAGGTCCTCGAGCAGTACTTC.